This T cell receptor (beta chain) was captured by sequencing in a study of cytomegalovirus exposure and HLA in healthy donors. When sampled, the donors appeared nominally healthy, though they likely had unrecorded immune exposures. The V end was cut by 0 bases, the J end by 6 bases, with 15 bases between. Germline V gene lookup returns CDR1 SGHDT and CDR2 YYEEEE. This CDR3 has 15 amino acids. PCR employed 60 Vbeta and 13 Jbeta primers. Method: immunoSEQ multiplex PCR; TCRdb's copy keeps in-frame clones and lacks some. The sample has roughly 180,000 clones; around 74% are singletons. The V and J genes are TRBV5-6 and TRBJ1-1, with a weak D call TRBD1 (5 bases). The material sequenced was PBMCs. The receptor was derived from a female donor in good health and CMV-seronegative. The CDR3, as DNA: TGTGCCAGCAGCTTGGGGGGCCTATCGAAGGCTGAAGCTTTCTTT. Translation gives CASSLGGLSKAEAFF.